The clone carrying this TCR beta chain appeared a few times. The V segment lost 2 bases and the J segment 5 bases; nucleotides outside the gene matches: 12. Germline V CDR1 and CDR2: MNHEY, SVGAGI. The CDR3 consists of 17 residues. The record originates from a study of identical twins. A universal primer site came from template switching; cDNA carried unique molecular identifiers. One entry per CDR3 protein results from TCRdb running MiXCR on the 5' RACE reads. The sample records fewer than 250,000 distinct CDR3 sequences, less than 20% being singletons. This same sample was also taken into another study, of T cells expressing NK-cell markers.

The genes are TRBV6-5 and TRBJ2-5, with TRBD2 matching 9 bases. Sample: CD8+ T cells sorted from blood. The receptor's source is a woman between 18 and 29 years old in good health. DNA of the CDR3: TGTGCCAGCAGTTACGACTTGGCGGGAGGGCCGGTGGAGACCCAGTACTTC. It yields the protein CASSYDLAGGPVETQYF.